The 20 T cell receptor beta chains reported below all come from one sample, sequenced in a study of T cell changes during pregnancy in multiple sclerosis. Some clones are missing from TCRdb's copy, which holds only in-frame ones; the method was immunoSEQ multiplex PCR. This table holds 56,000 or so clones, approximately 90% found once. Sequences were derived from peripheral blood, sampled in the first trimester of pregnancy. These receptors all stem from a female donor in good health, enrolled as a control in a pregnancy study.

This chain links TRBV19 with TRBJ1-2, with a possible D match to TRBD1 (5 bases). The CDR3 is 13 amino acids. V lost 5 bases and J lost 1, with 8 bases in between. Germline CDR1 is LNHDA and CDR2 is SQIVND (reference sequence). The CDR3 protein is CASSYRSNYGYTF. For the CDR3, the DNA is TGTGCCAGTAGTTACAGGAGTAACTATGGCTACACCTTC.

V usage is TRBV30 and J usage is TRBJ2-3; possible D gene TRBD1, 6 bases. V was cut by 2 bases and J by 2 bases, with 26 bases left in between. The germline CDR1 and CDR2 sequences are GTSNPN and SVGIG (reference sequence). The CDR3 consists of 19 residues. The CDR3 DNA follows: TGTGCCTGGAGTTCCGGGACACGGAAGTTTGGGAGACTCACAGATACGCAGTATTTT. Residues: CAWSSGTRKFGRLTDTQYF. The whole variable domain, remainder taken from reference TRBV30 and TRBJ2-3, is SQTIHQWPATLVQPVGSPLSLECTVEGTSNPNLYWYRQAAGRGLQLLFYSVGIGQISSEVPQNLSASRPQDRQFILSSKKLLLSDSGFYLCAWSSGTRKFGRLTDTQYFGPGTRLTVL.

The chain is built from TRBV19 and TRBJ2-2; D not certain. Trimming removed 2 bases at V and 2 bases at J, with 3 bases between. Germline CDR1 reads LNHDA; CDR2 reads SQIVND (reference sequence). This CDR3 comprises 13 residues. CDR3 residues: CASSITNTGELFF. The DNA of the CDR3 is TGTGCCAGTAGTATAACTAACACCGGGGAGCTGTTTTTT.

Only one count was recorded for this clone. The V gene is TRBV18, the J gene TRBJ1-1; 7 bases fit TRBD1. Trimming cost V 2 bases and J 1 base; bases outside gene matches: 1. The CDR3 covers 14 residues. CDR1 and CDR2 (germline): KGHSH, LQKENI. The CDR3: CASSPAGGNTEAFF. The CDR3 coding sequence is TGTGCCAGCTCACCAGCAGGGGGGAACACTGAAGCTTTCTTT.

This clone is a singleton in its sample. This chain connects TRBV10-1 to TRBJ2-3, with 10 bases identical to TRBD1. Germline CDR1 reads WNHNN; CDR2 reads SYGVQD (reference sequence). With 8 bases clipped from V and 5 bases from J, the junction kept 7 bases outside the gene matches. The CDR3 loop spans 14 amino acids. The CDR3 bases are TGCGCCAGCGGCGGGACAGGGGTTATAGATACGCAGTATTTT. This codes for CASGGTGVIDTQYF.

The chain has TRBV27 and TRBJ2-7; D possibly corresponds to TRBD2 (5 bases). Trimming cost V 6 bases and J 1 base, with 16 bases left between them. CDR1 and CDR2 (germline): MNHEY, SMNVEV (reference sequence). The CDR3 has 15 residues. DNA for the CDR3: TGTGCCAGCAGCCTGGGGAGCGGTAGGTCCTACGAGCAGTACTTC. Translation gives CASSLGSGRSYEQYF.

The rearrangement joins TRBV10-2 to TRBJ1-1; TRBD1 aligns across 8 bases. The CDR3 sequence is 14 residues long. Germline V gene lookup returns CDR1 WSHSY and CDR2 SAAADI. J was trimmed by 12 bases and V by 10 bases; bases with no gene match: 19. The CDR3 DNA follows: TGCGCCACCCACGAAGGGACAGGACCCTCTATAACTTTCTTT. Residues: CATHEGTGPSITFF.

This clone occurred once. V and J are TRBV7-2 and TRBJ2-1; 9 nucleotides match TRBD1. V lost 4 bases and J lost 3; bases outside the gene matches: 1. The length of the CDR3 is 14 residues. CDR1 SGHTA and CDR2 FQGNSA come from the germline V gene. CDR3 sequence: CASSWGQGYNEQFF. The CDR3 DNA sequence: TGTGCCAGCAGCTGGGGACAGGGCTACAATGAGCAGTTCTTC.

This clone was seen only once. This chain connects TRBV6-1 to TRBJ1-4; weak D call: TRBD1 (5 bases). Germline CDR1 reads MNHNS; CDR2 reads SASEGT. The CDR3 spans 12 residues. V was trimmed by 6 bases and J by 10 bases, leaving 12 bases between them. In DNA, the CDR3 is TGTGCCAGCAGCTATACGGGGGGAAAACTGTTTTTT. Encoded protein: CASSYTGGKLFF.

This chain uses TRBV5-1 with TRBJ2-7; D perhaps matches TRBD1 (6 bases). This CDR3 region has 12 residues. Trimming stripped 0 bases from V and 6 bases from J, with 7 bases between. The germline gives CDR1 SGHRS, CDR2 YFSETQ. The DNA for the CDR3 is TGCGCCAGCAGCTTGGGGACAGCCGAGCAGTACTTC. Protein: CASSLGTAEQYF.

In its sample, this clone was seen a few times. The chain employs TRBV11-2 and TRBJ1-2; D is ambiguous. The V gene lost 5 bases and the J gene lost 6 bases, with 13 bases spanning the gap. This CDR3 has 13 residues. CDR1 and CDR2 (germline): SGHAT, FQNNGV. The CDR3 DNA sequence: TGTGCCAGCAGCCGTACGTACATGGATGGCTACACCTTC. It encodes CASSRTYMDGYTF.

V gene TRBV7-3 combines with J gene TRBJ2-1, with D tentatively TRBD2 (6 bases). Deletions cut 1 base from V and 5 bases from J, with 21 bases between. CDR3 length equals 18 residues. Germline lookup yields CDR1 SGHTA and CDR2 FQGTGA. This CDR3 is CASSLIGPGGEDDNEQFF. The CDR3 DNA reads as TGTGCCAGCAGCTTAATCGGTCCCGGCGGGGAGGACGACAATGAGCAGTTCTTC.

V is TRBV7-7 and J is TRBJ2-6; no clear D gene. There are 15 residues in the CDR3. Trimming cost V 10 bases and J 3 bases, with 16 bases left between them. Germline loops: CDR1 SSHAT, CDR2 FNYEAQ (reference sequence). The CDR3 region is CATSFGPLGANVLTF. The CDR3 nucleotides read TGTGCCACCTCTTTTGGGCCGCTTGGGGCCAACGTCCTGACTTTC.

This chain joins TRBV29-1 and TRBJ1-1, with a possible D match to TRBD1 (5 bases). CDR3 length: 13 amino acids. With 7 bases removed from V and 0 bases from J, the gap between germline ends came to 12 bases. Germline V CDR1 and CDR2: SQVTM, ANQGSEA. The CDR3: CSAERQMNTEAFF. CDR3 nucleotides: TGCAGCGCCGAGCGACAGATGAACACTGAAGCTTTCTTT.

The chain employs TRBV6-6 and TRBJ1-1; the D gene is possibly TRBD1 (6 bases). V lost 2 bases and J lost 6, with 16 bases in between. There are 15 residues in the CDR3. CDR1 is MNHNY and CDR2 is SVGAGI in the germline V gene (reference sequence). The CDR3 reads CASSYGWQGQPEAFF. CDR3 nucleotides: TGTGCCAGCAGTTACGGGTGGCAGGGGCAACCTGAAGCTTTCTTT.

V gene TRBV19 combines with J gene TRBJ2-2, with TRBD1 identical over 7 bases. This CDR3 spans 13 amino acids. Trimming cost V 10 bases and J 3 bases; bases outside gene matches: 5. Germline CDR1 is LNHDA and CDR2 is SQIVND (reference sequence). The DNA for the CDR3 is TGTGCCACCCCGGACAGGCACACCGGGGAGCTGTTTTTT. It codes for CATPDRHTGELFF.

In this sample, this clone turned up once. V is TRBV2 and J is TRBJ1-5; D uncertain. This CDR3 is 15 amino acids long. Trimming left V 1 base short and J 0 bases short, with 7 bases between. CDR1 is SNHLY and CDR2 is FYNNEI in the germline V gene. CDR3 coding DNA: TGTGCCAGCAGTGAAGTCAGTAATAGCAATCAGCCCCAGCATTTT. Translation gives CASSEVSNSNQPQHF.

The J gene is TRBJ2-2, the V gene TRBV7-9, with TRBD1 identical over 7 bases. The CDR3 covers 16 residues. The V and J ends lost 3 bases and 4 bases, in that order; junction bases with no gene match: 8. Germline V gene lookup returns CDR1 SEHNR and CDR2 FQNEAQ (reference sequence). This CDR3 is CASSLTGQLITGELFF. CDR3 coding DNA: TGTGCCAGCAGCTTGACGGGACAGCTCATCACCGGGGAGCTGTTTTTT.

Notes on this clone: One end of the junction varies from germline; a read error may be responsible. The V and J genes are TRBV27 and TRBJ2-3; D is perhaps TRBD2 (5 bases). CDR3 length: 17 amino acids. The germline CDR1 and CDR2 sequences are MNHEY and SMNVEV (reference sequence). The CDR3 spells CATKGLATPSFPDTQYF. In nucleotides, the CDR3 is TGCGCAACCAAAGGGCTAGCTACGCCCTCATTCCCAGATACGCAGTATTTT.

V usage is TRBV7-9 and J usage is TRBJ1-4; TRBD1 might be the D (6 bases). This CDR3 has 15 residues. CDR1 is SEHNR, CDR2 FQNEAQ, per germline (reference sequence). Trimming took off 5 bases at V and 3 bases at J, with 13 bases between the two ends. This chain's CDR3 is CASSPTDSSNEKLFF. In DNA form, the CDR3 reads TGTGCCAGCAGCCCTACGGACAGCTCTAATGAAAAACTGTTTTTT.